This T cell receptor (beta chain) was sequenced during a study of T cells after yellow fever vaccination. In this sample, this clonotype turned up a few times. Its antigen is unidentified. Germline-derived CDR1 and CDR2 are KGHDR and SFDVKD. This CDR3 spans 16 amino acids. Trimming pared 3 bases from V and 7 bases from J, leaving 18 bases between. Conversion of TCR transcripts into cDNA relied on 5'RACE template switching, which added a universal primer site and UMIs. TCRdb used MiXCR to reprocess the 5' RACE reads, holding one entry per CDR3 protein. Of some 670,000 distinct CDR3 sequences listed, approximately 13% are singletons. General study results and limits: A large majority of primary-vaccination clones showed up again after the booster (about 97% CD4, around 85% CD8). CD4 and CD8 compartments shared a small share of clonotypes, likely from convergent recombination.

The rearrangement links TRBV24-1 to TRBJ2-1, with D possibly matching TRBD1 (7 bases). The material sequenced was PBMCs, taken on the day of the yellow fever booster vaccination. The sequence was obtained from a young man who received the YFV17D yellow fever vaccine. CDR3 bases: TGTGCCACCAGTGATCACCAGGGGGGAATCTGGAATGAGCAGTTCTTC. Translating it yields CATSDHQGGIWNEQFF.